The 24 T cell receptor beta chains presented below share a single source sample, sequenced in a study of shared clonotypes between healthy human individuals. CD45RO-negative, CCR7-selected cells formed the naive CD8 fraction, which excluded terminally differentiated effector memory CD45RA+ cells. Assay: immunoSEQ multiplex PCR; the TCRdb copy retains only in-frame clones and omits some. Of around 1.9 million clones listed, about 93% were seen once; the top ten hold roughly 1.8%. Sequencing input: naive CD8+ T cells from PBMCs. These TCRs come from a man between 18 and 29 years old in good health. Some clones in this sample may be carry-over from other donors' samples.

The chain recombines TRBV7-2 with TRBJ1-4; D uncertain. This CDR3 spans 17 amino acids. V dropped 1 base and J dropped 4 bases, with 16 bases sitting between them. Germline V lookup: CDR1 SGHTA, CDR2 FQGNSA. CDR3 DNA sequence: TGTGCCAGCAGCTTAGTGGCCGCGGGTTGGGGTAATGAAAAACTGTTTTTT. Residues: CASSLVAAGWGNEKLFF.

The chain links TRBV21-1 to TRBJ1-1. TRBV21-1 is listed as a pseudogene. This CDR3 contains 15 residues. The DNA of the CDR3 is TGTGCCAGCAGCAAAGTGGAGTACCCGAACACTGAAGCTTTCTTT. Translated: CASSKVEYPNTEAFF.

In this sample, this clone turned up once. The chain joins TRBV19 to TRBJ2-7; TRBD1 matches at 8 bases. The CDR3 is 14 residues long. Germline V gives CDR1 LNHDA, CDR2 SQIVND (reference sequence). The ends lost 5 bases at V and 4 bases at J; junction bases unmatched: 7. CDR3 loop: CASSPQDRAYEQYF. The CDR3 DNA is TGTGCCAGTAGTCCCCAGGACAGGGCGTACGAGCAGTACTTC.

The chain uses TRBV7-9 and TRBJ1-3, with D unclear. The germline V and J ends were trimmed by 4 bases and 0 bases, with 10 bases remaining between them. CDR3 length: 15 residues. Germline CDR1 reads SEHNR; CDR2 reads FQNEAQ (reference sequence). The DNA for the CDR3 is TGTGCCAGCAGCTATACAGCCGTCTCTGGAAACACCATATATTTT. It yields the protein CASSYTAVSGNTIYF.

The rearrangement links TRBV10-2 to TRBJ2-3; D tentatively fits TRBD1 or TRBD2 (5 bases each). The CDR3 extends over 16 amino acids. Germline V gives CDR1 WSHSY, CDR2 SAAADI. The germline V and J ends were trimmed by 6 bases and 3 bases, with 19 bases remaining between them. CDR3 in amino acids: CASSTGTEVSTDTQYF. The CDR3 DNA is TGCGCCAGCAGCACCGGGACGGAAGTTAGTACAGATACGCAGTATTTT.

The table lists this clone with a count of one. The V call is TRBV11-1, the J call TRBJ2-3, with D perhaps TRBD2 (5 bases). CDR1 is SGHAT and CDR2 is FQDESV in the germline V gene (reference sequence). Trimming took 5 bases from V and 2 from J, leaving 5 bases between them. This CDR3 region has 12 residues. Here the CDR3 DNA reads TGTGCCAGCAGCGGACTCACAGATACGCAGTATTTT. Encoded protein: CASSGLTDTQYF.

The CDR3 loop is CASSRRQGDKTYEQYF. CDR3 nucleotides: TGTGCCAGCAGTAGACGACAGGGGGACAAGACCTACGAGCAGTACTTC. The chain joins TRBV27 to TRBJ2-7, with 9 bases identical to TRBD1. Germline CDR1 is MNHEY and CDR2 is SMNVEV (reference sequence). The J segment lost 2 bases and the V segment lost 5 bases, leaving 10 bases of the junction unmatched. CDR3 length: 16 residues.

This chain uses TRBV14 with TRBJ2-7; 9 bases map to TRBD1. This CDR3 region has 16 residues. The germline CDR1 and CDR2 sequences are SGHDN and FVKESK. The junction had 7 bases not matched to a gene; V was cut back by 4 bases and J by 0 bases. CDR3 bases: TGTGCCAGCAGCCTCCGGACAGGGGCATCCTCCTACGAGCAGTACTTC. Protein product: CASSLRTGASSYEQYF.

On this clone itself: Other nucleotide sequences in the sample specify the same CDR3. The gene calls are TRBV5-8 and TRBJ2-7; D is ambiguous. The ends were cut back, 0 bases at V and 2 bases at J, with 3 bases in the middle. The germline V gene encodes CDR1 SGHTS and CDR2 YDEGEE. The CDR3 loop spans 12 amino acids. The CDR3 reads CASSLVPYEQYF. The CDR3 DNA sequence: TGTGCCAGCAGCTTGGTCCCCTACGAGCAGTACTTC.

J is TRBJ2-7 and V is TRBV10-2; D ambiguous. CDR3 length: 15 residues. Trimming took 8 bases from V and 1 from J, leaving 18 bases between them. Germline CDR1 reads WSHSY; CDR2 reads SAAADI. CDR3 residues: CASRTYELPSYEQYF. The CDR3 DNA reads TGCGCCAGCCGAACCTACGAACTGCCGTCCTACGAGCAGTACTTC.

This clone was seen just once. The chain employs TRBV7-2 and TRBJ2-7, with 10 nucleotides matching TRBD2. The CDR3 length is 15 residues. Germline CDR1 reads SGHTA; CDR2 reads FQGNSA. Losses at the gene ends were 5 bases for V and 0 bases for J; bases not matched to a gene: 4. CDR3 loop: CASSPASGSSYEQYF. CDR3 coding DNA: TGTGCCAGCAGCCCCGCTAGCGGGAGCTCCTACGAGCAGTACTTC.

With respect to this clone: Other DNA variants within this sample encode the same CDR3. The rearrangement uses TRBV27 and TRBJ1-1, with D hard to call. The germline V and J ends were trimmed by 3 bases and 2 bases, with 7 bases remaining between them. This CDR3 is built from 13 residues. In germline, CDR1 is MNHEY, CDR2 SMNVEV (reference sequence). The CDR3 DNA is TGTGCCAGCAGTTTTGCACTAAACACTGAAGCTTTCTTT. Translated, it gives CASSFALNTEAFF.

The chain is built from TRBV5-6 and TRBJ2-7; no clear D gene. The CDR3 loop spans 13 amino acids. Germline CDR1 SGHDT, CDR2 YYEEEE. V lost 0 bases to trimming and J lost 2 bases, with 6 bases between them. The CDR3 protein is CASSLAVTYEQYF. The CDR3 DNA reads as TGTGCCAGCAGCTTGGCCGTAACCTACGAGCAGTACTTC. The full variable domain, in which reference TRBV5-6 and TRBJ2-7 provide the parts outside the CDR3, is DAGVTQSPTHLIKTRGQQVTLRCSPKSGHDTVSWYQQALGQGPQFIFQYYEEEERQRGNFPDRFSGHQFPNYSSELNVNALLLGDSALYLCASSLAVTYEQYFGPGTRLTVT.

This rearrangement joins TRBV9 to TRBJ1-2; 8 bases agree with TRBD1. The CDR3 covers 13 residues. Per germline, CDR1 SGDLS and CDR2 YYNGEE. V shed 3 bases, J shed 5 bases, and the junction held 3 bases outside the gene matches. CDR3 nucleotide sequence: TGTGCCAGCAGCGCGGGGGACAGGTATGGCTACACCTTC. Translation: CASSAGDRYGYTF. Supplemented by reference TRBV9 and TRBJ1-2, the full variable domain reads DSGVTQTPKHLITATGQRVTLRCSPRSGDLSVYWYQQSLDQGLQFLIQYYNGEERAKGNILERFSAQQFPDLHSELNLSSLELGDSALYFCASSAGDRYGYTFGSGTRLTVV.

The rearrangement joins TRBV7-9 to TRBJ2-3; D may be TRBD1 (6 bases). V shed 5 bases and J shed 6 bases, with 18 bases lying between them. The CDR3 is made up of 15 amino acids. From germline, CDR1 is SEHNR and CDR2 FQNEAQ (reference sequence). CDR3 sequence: CASSLGQYISDTQYF. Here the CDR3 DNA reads TGTGCCAGCAGCCTCGGACAGTACATTTCGGATACGCAGTATTTT.

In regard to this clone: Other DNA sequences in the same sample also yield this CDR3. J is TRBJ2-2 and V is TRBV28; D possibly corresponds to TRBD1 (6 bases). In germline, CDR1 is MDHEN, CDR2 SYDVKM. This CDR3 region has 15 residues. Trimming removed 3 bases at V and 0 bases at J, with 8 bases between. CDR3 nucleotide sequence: TGTGCCAGCAGTTTTGGACAGACGAACACCGGGGAGCTGTTTTTT. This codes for CASSFGQTNTGELFF.

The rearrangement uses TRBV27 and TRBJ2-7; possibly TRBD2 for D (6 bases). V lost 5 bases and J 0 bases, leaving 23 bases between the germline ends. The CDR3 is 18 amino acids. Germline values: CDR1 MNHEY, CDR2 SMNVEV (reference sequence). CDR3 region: CASSPIKGPRGLSYEQYF. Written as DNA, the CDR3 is TGTGCCAGCAGTCCTATAAAAGGCCCTCGGGGACTCTCCTACGAGCAGTACTTC.

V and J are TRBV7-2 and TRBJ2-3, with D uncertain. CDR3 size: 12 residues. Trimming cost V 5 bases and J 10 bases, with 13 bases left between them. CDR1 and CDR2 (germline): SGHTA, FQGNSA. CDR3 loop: CASSPRTEAQYF. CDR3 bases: TGTGCCAGCAGCCCCCGGACCGAGGCGCAGTATTTT.

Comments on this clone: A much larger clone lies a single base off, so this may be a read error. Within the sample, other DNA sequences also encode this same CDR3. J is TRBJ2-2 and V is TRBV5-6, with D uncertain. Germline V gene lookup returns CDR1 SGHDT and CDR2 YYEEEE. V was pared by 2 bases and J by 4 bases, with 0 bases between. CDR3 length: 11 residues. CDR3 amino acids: CASSFTGELFF. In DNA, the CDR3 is TGTGCCAGCAGCTTCACCGGGGAGCTGTTTTTT.

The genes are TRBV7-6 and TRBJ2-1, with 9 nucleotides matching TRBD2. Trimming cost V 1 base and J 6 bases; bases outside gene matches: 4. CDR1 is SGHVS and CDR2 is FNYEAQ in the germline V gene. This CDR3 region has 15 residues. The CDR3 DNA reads TGTGCCAGCAGCTTAGAAGGCGGGAGGGGCAATGAGCAGTTCTTC. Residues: CASSLEGGRGNEQFF.

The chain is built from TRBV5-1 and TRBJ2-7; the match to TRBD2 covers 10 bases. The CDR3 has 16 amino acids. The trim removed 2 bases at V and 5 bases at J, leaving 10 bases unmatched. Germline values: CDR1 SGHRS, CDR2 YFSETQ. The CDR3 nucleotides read TGCGCCAGCAGCTTCGTTGAGGGACTAGCGTTCCACGAGCAGTACTTC. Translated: CASSFVEGLAFHEQYF.

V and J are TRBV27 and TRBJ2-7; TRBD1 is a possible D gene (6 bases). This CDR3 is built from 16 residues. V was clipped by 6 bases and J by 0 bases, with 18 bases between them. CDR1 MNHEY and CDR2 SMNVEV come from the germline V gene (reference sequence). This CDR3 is CASRPSSGEISYEQYF. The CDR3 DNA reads TGTGCCAGCAGGCCCTCCTCAGGGGAAATCTCCTACGAGCAGTACTTC.

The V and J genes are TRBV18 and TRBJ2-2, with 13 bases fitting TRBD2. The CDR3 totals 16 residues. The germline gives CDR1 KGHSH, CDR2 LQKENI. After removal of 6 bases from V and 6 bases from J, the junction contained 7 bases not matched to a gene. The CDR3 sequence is CASSSGLAGSAGELFF. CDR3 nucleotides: TGTGCCAGCTCGTCGGGACTAGCGGGATCAGCCGGGGAGCTGTTTTTT.

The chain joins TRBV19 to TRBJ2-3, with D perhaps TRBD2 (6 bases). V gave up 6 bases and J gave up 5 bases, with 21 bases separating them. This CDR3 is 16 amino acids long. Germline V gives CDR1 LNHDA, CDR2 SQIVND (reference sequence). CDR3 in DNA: TGTGCCAGTAGCCAGAGGGAGGTCTCCCGTGTAGATACGCAGTATTTT. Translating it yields CASSQREVSRVDTQYF.